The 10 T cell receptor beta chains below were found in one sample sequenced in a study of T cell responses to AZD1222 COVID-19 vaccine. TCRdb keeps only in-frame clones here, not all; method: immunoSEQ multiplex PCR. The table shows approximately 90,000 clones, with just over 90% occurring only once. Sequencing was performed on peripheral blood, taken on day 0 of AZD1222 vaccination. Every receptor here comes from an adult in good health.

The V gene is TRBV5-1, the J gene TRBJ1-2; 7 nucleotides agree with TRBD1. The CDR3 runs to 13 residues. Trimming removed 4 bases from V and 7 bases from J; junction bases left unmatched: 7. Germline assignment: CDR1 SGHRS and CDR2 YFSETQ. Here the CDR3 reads CASSAGQRIGYTF. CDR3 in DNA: TGCGCCAGCAGCGCGGGACAGAGGATTGGCTACACCTTC.

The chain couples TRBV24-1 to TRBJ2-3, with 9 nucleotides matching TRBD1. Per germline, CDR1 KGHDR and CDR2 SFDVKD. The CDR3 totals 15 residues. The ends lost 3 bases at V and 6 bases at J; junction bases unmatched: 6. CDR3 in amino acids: CATSDGTGKVDTQYF. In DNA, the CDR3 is TGTGCCACCAGTGATGGGACAGGGAAGGTTGATACGCAGTATTTT.

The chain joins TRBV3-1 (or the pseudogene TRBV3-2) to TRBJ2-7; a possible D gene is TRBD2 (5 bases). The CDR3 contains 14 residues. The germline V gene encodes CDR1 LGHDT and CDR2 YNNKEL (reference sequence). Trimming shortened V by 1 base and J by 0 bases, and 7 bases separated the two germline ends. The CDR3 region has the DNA TGTGCCAGCAGCCAAGTAACTAGCTCCTACGAGCAGTACTTC. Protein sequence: CASSQVTSSYEQYF.

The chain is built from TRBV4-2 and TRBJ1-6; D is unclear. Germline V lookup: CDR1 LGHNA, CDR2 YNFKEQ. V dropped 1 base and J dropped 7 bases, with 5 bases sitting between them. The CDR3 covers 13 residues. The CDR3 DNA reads TGTGCCAGCAGCCAAGGCACGAATTCACCCCTCCACTTT. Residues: CASSQGTNSPLHF.

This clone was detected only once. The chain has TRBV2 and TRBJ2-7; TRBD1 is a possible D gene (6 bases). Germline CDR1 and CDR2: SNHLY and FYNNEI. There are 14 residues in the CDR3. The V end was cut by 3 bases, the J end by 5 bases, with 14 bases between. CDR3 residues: CASSDMPRGHEQYF. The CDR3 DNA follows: TGTGCCAGCAGTGATATGCCCAGGGGTCACGAGCAGTACTTC.

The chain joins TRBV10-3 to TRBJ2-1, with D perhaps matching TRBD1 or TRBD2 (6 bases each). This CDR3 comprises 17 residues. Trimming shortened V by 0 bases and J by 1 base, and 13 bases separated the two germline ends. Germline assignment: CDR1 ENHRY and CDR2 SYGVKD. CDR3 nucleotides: TGTGCCATCAGTGAGTCGATTGGGGGGCTGTCCTACAATGAGCAGTTCTTC. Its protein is CAISESIGGLSYNEQFF.

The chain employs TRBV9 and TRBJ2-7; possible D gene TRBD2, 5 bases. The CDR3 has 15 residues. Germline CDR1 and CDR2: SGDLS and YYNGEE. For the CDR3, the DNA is TGTGGAGGAATAGTTGGCTCTAGCCTTCCCTACGAGCAGTACTTC. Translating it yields CGGIVGSSLPYEQYF. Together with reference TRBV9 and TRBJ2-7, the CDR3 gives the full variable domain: DSGVTQTPKHLITATGQRVTLRCSPRSGDLSVYWYQQSLDQGLQFLIQYYNGEERAKGNILERFSAQQFPDLHSELNLSSLELGDSALYFCGGIVGSSLPYEQYFGPGTRLTVT.

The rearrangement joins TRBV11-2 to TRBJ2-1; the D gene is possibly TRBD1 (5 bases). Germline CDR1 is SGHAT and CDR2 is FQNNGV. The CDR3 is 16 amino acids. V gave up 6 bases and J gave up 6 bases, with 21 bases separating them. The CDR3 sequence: CASRNRQGLVFNEQFF. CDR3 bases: TGTGCCAGCAGAAACCGTCAGGGTCTGGTCTTCAATGAGCAGTTCTTC.

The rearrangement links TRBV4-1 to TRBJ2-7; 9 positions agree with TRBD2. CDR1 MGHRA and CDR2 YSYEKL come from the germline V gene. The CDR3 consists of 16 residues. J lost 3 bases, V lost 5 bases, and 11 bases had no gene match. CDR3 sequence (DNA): TGCGCCAGCAGCTTGCAGACTAGCGGCACTTTCTACGAGCAGTACTTC. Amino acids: CASSLQTSGTFYEQYF.

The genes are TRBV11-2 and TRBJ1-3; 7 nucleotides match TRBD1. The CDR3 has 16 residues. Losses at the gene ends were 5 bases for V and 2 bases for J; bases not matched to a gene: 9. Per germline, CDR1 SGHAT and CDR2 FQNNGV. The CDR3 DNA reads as TGTGCCAGCAGCCAGGGGGGTGTTCTCACTGGAAACACCATATATTTT. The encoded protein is CASSQGGVLTGNTIYF. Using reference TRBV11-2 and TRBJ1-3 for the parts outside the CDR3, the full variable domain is EAGVAQSPRYKIIEKRQSVAFWCNPISGHATLYWYQQILGQGPKLLIQFQNNGVVDDSQLPKDRFSAERLKGVDSTLKIQPAKLEDSAVYLCASSQGGVLTGNTIYFGEGSWLTVV.